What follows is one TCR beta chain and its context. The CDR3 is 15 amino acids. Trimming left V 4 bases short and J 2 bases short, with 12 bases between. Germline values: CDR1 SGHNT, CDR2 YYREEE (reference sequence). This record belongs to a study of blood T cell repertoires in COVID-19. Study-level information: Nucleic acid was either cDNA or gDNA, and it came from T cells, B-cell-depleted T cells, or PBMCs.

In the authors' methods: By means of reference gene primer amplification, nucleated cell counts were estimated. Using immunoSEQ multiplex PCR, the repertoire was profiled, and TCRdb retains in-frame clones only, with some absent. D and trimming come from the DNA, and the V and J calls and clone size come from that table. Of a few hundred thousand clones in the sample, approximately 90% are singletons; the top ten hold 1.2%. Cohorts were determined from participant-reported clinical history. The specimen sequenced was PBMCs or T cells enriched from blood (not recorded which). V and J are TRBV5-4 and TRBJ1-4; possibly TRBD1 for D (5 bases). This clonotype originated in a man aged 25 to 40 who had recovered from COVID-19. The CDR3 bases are TGTGCCAGCAGCCCCTCCCGGGGGACTAATGAAAAACTGTTTTTT. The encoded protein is CASSPSRGTNEKLFF. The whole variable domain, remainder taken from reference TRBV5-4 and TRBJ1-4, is ETGVTQSPTHLIKTRGQQVTLRCSSQSGHNTVSWYQQALGQGPQFIFQYYREEENGRGNFPPRFSGLQFPNYSSELNVNALELDDSALYLCASSPSRGTNEKLFFGSGTQLSVL.